Listed below are T cell receptor beta chains from one sample, sequenced in a study of early T cells in non-severe SARS-CoV-2 infection. TCRdb itself ran the 5' RACE reads through MiXCR, one entry per CDR3 protein. The sample yields some 80,000 distinct CDR3 sequences, 5% seen once. This specimen was whole blood, taken at baseline. Receptors originate from an adult who was a healthcare worker with PCR-confirmed SARS-CoV-2 infection or an uninfected control (not recorded which). Each CDR3 is given with its conserved first and last residue. The D gene is left open where the match is weak. Some rows have no size entry. The others give once, few or many, or a class for an expanded clone.

>TRBV7-8|few|TRBJ2-3|NA
CASALGPRGARTDTQYF
TGTGCCAGCGCCTTGGGCCCTCGCGGGGCCCGCACAGATACGCAGTATTTT
>TRBV5-1|many|TRBJ2-1|TRBD2
CASSLAGTSGYNEQFF
TGCGCCAGCAGCTTGGCCGGTACTAGCGGGTACAATGAGCAGTTCTTC
>TRBV7-9|many|TRBJ1-1|NA
CASSLVARGTEAFF
TGTGCCAGCAGCTTAGTGGCGCGAGGCACTGAAGCTTTCTTT
>TRBV5-1|NA|TRBJ2-5|TRBD2
CASSLRVAGAETQYF
TGCGCCAGCAGCTTGAGGGTAGCGGGAGCGGAGACCCAGTACTTC
>TRBV6-1|many|TRBJ2-7|TRBD2
CASETSGPYEQYF
TGTGCCAGCGAGACTAGCGGACCTTACGAGCAGTACTTC
>TRBV30|many|TRBJ1-1|NA
CAWRFGGENTEAFF
TGTGCCTGGAGGTTCGGGGGGGAGAACACTGAAGCTTTCTTT
>TRBV12-3/TRBV12-4|many|TRBJ2-1|NA
CARAVRYEQFF
TGTGCCAGGGCAGTAAGATATGAGCAGTTCTTC
>TRBV24-1|few|TRBJ2-1|TRBD1
CATSDTGTGSNEQFF
TGTGCCACCAGTGATACCGGGACAGGGAGTAATGAGCAGTTCTTC
>TRBV6-8|many|TRBJ1-5|NA
CASSCGKISNQPQHF
TGTGCCAGCAGTTGTGGAAAAATTAGCAATCAGCCCCAGCATTTT
>TRBV20-1|many|TRBJ2-7|NA
CSATPGLASYEQYF
TGCAGTGCAACGCCGGGACTCGCCTCCTACGAGCAGTACTTC
>TRBV7-2|few|TRBJ2-3|NA
CASSFREPGLSGYF
TGTGCCAGCAGCTTTCGTGAACCGGGGCTCTCGGGGTATTTT
>TRBV29-1|many|TRBJ2-1|TRBD2
CSVGIAGGLDEQFF
TGCAGCGTCGGAATAGCGGGAGGGTTAGATGAGCAGTTCTTC
>TRBV20-1|many|TRBJ1-1|NA
CSANNLARNTEAFF
TGCAGTGCTAATAACTTGGCGAGGAACACTGAAGCTTTCTTT
>TRBV7-9|many|TRBJ1-1|NA
CASRSGREAFF
TGTGCCAGCAGATCCGGCCGTGAAGCTTTCTTT
>TRBV3-1|many|TRBJ1-1|NA
CASSFGRGNTEAFF
TGTGCCAGCAGTTTCGGGAGGGGGAACACTGAAGCTTTCTTT
>TRBV5-1|few|TRBJ2-1|NA
CASSLARDYNEQFF
TGCGCCAGCAGCTTGGCCCGGGACTACAATGAGCAGTTCTTC
>TRBV6-5|few|TRBJ2-2|NA
CASSYSDRANTGELFF
TGTGCCAGCAGTTACTCAGATCGGGCGAACACCGGGGAGCTGTTTTTT
>TRBV12-3/TRBV12-4|many|TRBJ2-2|NA
CASMSFGRSTGELFF
TGTGCCAGCATGTCTTTCGGGCGATCCACCGGGGAGCTGTTTTTT
>TRBV12-3/TRBV12-4|many|TRBJ1-5|NA
CASSPRRGEYSNQPQHF
TGTGCCAGCAGCCCCCGTCGGGGCGAATATAGCAATCAGCCCCAGCATTTT
>TRBV12-3/TRBV12-4|few|TRBJ2-1|TRBD1
CASTPGQGYNEQFF
TGTGCCAGCACCCCGGGACAGGGGTACAATGAGCAGTTCTTC
>TRBV29-1|many|TRBJ2-7|NA
CSVLLRGFGNEQYF
TGCAGCGTCCTCCTCCGGGGATTCGGAAACGAGCAGTACTTC
>TRBV27|few|TRBJ1-4|NA
CASSPMDRSYEKLFF
TGTGCCAGCAGTCCAATGGACCGAAGCTATGAAAAACTGTTTTTT
>TRBV27|many|TRBJ2-1|NA
CASSFRYNEQFF
TGTGCCAGCAGTTTTCGCTACAATGAGCAGTTCTTC
>TRBV5-1|NA|TRBJ1-4|TRBD1
CASSLRQGMDEKLFF
TGCGCCAGCAGCCTTCGACAGGGTATGGATGAAAAACTGTTTTTT
>TRBV19|many|TRBJ2-7|NA
CASSMGTPYEQYF
TGTGCCAGTAGTATGGGGACTCCCTACGAGCAGTACTTC
>TRBV7-9|many|TRBJ2-1|NA
CASSLRGADEQFF
TGTGCCAGCAGCTTAAGAGGGGCCGATGAGCAGTTCTTC
>TRBV27|many|TRBJ2-3|NA
CASSHSADTQYF
TGTGCCAGCAGTCACTCGGCCGATACGCAGTATTTT
>TRBV20-1|many|TRBJ2-1|NA
CSAGRDQRNEQFF
TGCAGTGCTGGCCGGGACCAACGCAATGAGCAGTTCTTC
>TRBV6-5|NA|TRBJ2-3|NA
CASSYVAATDTQYF
TGTGCCAGCAGTTACGTAGCAGCCACAGATACGCAGTATTTT
>TRBV2|NA|TRBJ2-5|TRBD2
CASSPRSGGPETQYF
TGTGCCAGCAGTCCTCGTTCGGGAGGGCCAGAGACCCAGTACTTC
>TRBV21-1|many|TRBJ1-1|NA
CASSFLQGGTEAFF
TGTGCCAGCAGCTTCCTTCAGGGCGGAACTGAAGCTTTCTTT
>TRBV7-6|many|TRBJ1-4|TRBD1
CASSLKDRGRTWEKLFF
TGTGCCAGCAGCCTTAAGGACAGGGGGCGGACTTGGGAAAAACTGTTTTTT
>TRBV12-3/TRBV12-4|many|TRBJ2-7|TRBD2
CASSSSGRGYEQYF
TGTGCCAGCAGTTCGAGCGGGAGGGGGTACGAGCAGTACTTC
>TRBV27|many|TRBJ2-7|NA
CASSSLTESRYEQYF
TGTGCCAGCAGTAGTTTGACAGAGAGCCGCTACGAGCAGTACTTC
>TRBV7-9|NA|TRBJ2-7|NA
CASSSFPSARSSYEQYF
TGTGCCAGCAGCTCTTTCCCCTCGGCGAGGAGCTCCTACGAGCAGTACTTC
>TRBV7-9|many|TRBJ2-5|NA
CASYRVDETQYF
TGTGCCAGCTACAGGGTGGATGAGACCCAGTACTTC
>TRBV13|NA|TRBJ2-1|TRBD2
CASSQRGPAYNEQFF
TGTGCCAGCAGCCAGCGGGGGCCCGCCTACAATGAGCAGTTCTTC
>TRBV5-4|many|TRBJ1-6|NA
CASSWGGEFYNSPLHF
TGTGCCAGCAGCTGGGGCGGTGAATTCTATAATTCACCCCTCCACTTT
>TRBV4-1|few|TRBJ1-1|NA
CASSPLTGNTEAFF
TGCGCCAGCAGCCCGTTGACAGGGAACACTGAAGCTTTCTTT
>TRBV7-6|NA|TRBJ2-6|TRBD1
CASSSTGAGANVLTF
TGTGCCAGCAGCTCCACAGGGGCCGGGGCCAACGTCCTGACTTTC
>TRBV4-1|few|TRBJ2-7|NA
CASSQAEVLYEQYF
TGCGCCAGCAGCCAAGCTGAAGTCCTCTACGAGCAGTACTTC
>TRBV6-5|few|TRBJ1-6|NA
CASSRRLASNNSPLHF
TGTGCCAGCAGCCGCAGACTCGCCTCGAATAATTCACCCCTCCACTTT
>TRBV27|NA|TRBJ2-7|NA
CASSSLYKDPYEQYF
TGTGCCAGCAGTTCTTTATATAAAGACCCCTACGAGCAGTACTTC
>TRBV7-8|few|TRBJ2-2|NA
CASSFVGPNLNTGELFF
TGTGCCAGCAGCTTTGTAGGACCAAATCTTAACACCGGGGAGCTGTTTTTT
>TRBV6-1|NA|TRBJ2-7|NA
CASIKGVGYEQYF
TGTGCCAGCATTAAGGGGGTCGGGTACGAGCAGTACTTC
>TRBV11-2|few|TRBJ2-2|TRBD2
CASSSIAGANTGELFF
TGTGCCAGCAGCTCCATAGCGGGAGCGAACACCGGGGAGCTGTTTTTT
>TRBV20-1|many|TRBJ2-7|NA
CSASMALGDEQYF
TGCAGTGCTAGTATGGCCCTGGGGGACGAGCAGTACTTC
>TRBV12-3/TRBV12-4|many|TRBJ2-7|TRBD2
CASNLAGVSYEQYF
TGTGCCAGCAACCTAGCGGGAGTGTCCTACGAGCAGTACTTC
>TRBV28|many|TRBJ2-7|NA
CASMGSSYEQYF
TGTGCCAGCATGGGCAGCTCCTACGAGCAGTACTTC
>TRBV5-4|few|TRBJ2-1|NA
CASSLGGPEKRQFF
TGTGCCAGCAGCCTGGGAGGCCCGGAGAAAAGGCAGTTCTTC
>TRBV4-1|NA|TRBJ2-1|NA
CASSQVQSVNEQFF
TGCGCCAGCAGCCAAGTTCAAAGCGTCAATGAGCAGTTCTTC
>TRBV2|many|TRBJ2-7|NA
CASSVGYEQYF
TGTGCCAGCAGTGTCGGTTACGAGCAGTACTTC
>TRBV27|NA|TRBJ2-1|NA
CASSETGLLGPGEQFF
TGTGCCAGCAGCGAAACCGGACTCCTGGGTCCAGGTGAGCAGTTCTTC
>TRBV19|many|TRBJ2-6|TRBD2
CASSTQPGLAGVGANVLTF
TGTGCCAGTAGTACTCAGCCGGGACTAGCGGGAGTTGGGGCCAACGTCCTGACTTTC
>TRBV12-3/TRBV12-4|NA|TRBJ1-5|TRBD1
CASSLGQTSNQPQHF
TGTGCCAGCAGCCTGGGACAGACTAGCAATCAGCCCCAGCATTTT
>TRBV11-2|many|TRBJ2-1|NA
CASSLGQGLLNEQFF
TGTGCCAGCAGCTTAGGTCAGGGATTGTTGAATGAGCAGTTCTTC
>TRBV29-1|NA|TRBJ2-1|TRBD2
CSVLLSGSPYNEQFF
TGCAGCGTCCTACTTAGCGGGAGCCCCTACAATGAGCAGTTCTTC